This T cell receptor beta chain was recorded in a study of vaccination and CD4 T cells after COVID-19. Trimming removed 5 bases from V and 6 bases from J, with 14 bases in between. There are 14 residues in the CDR3. Germline CDR1 reads SEHNR; CDR2 reads FQNEAQ (reference sequence). Treatment here: 10-day PBMC culture with coronavirus spike peptide pools or control peptides (ViraFEST assay). Pre-COVID-19 pandemic sampling (2011-2018) yielded the unexposed donor's CD4+ T cells. Isolation of CD4+ T cells by negative selection took place after 10 days of culture. Oncomine TCR Beta short-read sequencing was applied to DNA from cultured CD4+ T cells. Genomic DNA was isolated from CD4+ T cells that had been cultured. TCRdb re-called the PCR reads with MiXCR, one entry per CDR3 protein. The sample consists of roughly 7,000 distinct CDR3 sequences, about 38% of them appearing once. A note on this clonotype: Its antigen is undetermined.

The receptor was isolated from a human donor in good health. The chain employs TRBV7-9 and TRBJ2-1; possibly TRBD1 for D (6 bases). Sequencing was done on a sample of CD4+ T cells from blood, cultured in vitro. CDR3 in amino acids: CASSPTGMRNEQFF. The CDR3 region has the DNA TGTGCCAGCAGCCCAACAGGGATGCGCAATGAGCAGTTCTTC.